These 14 T cell receptor beta chains came from one sample sequenced in a study of blood T cells in healthy people across ages. The authors ran a second PCR of roughly 6 to 12 cycles using a sample-barcoded 5' primer and a J-beta primer mix. TCRdb re-called the 5' RACE reads through MiXCR, storing one row per CDR3 protein. The table lists 750,000 to 950,000 distinct CDR3 sequences, 53% of them singletons. Input material: blood. The receptors originated from an older man in good health.

This clonotype was counted once. A much larger clone lies one base from this, so it may be a read error. This chain links TRBV6-2 or TRBV6-3 with TRBJ2-5; no reliable D call. The V and J ends lost 4 bases and 11 bases respectively, with 20 bases between them. The V gene's germline CDR1 is MNHEY and CDR2 SVGEGT. This CDR3 is 14 amino acids long. CDR3 residues: CASSSTQEYNEQYF. CDR3 nucleotide sequence: TGTGCCAGCAGTTCCACTCAGGAATACAATGAGCAGTACTTC.

This clonotype was counted ten times or more. This chain connects TRBV11-3 to TRBJ2-3; no definite D call. V shed 0 bases and J shed 5 bases, with 3 bases lying between them. CDR3 length equals 12 residues. Germline CDR1 and CDR2: SGHNT and YENEEA. CDR3 in amino acids: CASSLDQDTQYF. CDR3 coding DNA: TGTGCCAGCAGCTTAGATCAAGATACGCAGTATTTT.

The rearrangement joins TRBV6-1 to TRBJ2-2; D may be TRBD2 (5 bases). V was trimmed by 6 bases and J by 4 bases, leaving 15 bases between them. CDR3 length: 15 amino acids. Germline CDR1 MNHNS, CDR2 SASEGT. The CDR3 DNA reads as TGTGCCAGCAGCCCGAGGGAACTAGTCACCGGGGAGCTGTTTTTT. This gives the protein CASSPRELVTGELFF.

The chain combines TRBV6-1 with TRBJ2-7; D gene ambiguous. This CDR3 region has 14 residues. Germline CDR1 is MNHNS and CDR2 is SASEGT. Trimming left V 7 bases short and J 2 bases short, with 15 bases between. DNA for the CDR3: TGTGCCAGCAAAACCCTGCAGGCTCCCTACGAGCAGTACTTC. Protein product: CASKTLQAPYEQYF.

This clonotype was detected only a few times. V gene TRBV4-1 combines with J gene TRBJ2-7; D may be TRBD1 (5 bases). This CDR3 region has 13 residues. Germline V gene sequence: CDR1 MGHRA, CDR2 YSYEKL. V dropped 6 bases and J dropped 7 bases, with 16 bases sitting between them. The DNA of the CDR3 is TGCGCCAGCAGTTCGCCGCAGGGCCGTGAGCAGTACTTC. Encoded protein: CASSSPQGREQYF.

The chain links TRBV2 to TRBJ1-1; D ambiguous. This CDR3 has 14 amino acids. Trimming pared 6 bases from V and 0 bases from J, leaving 11 bases between. Germline CDR1 and CDR2: SNHLY and FYNNEI. The DNA of the CDR3 is TGTGCCAGCAGCCCAAACAATCTGAACACTGAAGCTTTCTTT. It is translated as CASSPNNLNTEAFF.

The rearrangement links TRBV9 to TRBJ1-2, with D maybe TRBD1 (5 bases). V lost 3 bases and J lost 0, with 12 bases in between. The V gene's germline CDR1 is SGDLS and CDR2 YYNGEE. The CDR3 contains 15 residues. CDR3 amino acids: CASSARTRANYGYTF. The CDR3, as DNA: TGTGCCAGCAGCGCCCGGACACGGGCTAACTATGGCTACACCTTC.

The CDR3 is CASSQGRPSGITYEQYF. The CDR3, as DNA: TGCGCCAGCAGCCAAGGACGGCCTAGCGGGATAACCTACGAGCAGTACTTC. The chain recombines TRBV4-1 with TRBJ2-7; 9 bases agree with TRBD2. V dropped 1 base and J dropped 2; count of bases not matched to a gene: 9. This CDR3 contains 17 residues. From germline, CDR1 is MGHRA and CDR2 YSYEKL.

This clonotype has more than one count but fewer than ten. The V call is TRBV20-1, the J call TRBJ2-7; TRBD2 agrees at 10 bases. The germline CDR1 and CDR2 sequences are DFQATT and SNEGSKA (reference sequence). This CDR3 comprises 14 residues. J gave up 3 bases and V 6 bases, and 8 bases lay outside the gene matches. The CDR3 sequence is CSAQTVAGGYEQYF. As DNA, the CDR3 is TGCAGTGCCCAGACGGTAGCGGGAGGCTACGAGCAGTACTTC.

This chain links TRBV7-2 with TRBJ2-1; TRBD2 matches at 13 bases. The V gene's germline CDR1 is SGHTA and CDR2 FQGNSA. The CDR3 loop spans 17 amino acids. The V gene end was trimmed by 1 base and the J gene end by 7 bases; junction bases not matched to a gene: 7. In DNA form, the CDR3 reads TGTGCCAGCAGCTTAGGGCAGGGGGGACTAGCGGGGAATGAGCAGTTCTTC. Amino acid sequence: CASSLGQGGLAGNEQFF. Variable domain in full (rest from reference TRBV7-2 and TRBJ2-1): GAGVSQSPSNKVTEKGKDVELRCDPISGHTALYWYRQSLGQGLEFLIYFQGNSAPDKSGLPSDRFSAERTGGSVSTLTIQRTQQEDSAVYLCASSLGQGGLAGNEQFFGPGTRLTVL.

The rearrangement links TRBV5-6 to TRBJ2-4, with D possibly matching TRBD1 (6 bases). CDR3 size: 16 residues. Trimming stripped 7 bases from V and 9 bases from J, with 26 bases between. Germline values: CDR1 SGHDT, CDR2 YYEEEE. In DNA form, the CDR3 reads TGTGCCAGCCGACTTCAGGGCGCAGGGGAAATGGGCATTCAGTACTTC. Its translation: CASRLQGAGEMGIQYF. Full variable domain (outside the CDR3, taken from reference TRBV5-6 and TRBJ2-4): DAGVTQSPTHLIKTRGQQVTLRCSPKSGHDTVSWYQQALGQGPQFIFQYYEEEERQRGNFPDRFSGHQFPNYSSELNVNALLLGDSALYLCASRLQGAGEMGIQYFGAGTRLSVL.

The chain joins TRBV6-2 or TRBV6-3 to TRBJ2-1; TRBD1 or TRBD2 may be the D gene (5 bases each). Trimming pared 0 bases from V and 7 bases from J, leaving 13 bases between. CDR3 size: 15 residues. The germline gives CDR1 MNHEY, CDR2 SVGEGT. The CDR3 loop is CASSYSGRGANEQFF. The CDR3 coding sequence is TGTGCCAGCAGTTACTCCGGCCGAGGGGCGAATGAGCAGTTCTTC.

The table lists this clonotype with a few counts. The rearrangement links TRBV12-3 or TRBV12-4 to TRBJ2-7; D is tentatively TRBD1 or TRBD2 (5 bases each). The CDR3 spans 13 residues. Trimming stripped 7 bases from V and 3 bases from J, with 13 bases between. The CDR3 nucleotides are TGTGCCAGCAAAGAGGGGTCGAACTACGAGCAGTACTTC. Translating it yields CASKEGSNYEQYF.

The V and J genes are TRBV20-1 and TRBJ2-5; D is undetermined. V lost 0 bases and J lost 2, with 13 bases in between. Germline loops: CDR1 DFQATT, CDR2 SNEGSKA (reference sequence). The length of the CDR3 is 15 residues. For the CDR3, the DNA is TGCAGTGCTAGAGATTGGACCAGCCATCAAGAGACCCAGTACTTC. It encodes CSARDWTSHQETQYF.